Each of the 5 T cell receptor beta chains below was sequenced from the same sample in a study of CD8 T cells in ankylosing spondylitis. TCRdb used MiXCR to reprocess the 5' RACE reads, holding one entry per CDR3 protein. The sample consists of around 23,000 distinct CDR3 sequences, about a sixth of them appearing once. Sequencing input: blood. The receptors stem from a male donor with ankylosing spondylitis or in good health (not recorded which).

The V and J genes are TRBV21-1 and TRBJ2-3; the table assigns TRBD2, which was not confirmed against the DNA. TRBV21-1 is a pseudogene locus. The CDR3 has 16 residues. The CDR3 region has the DNA TGTGCCAGCAGCACAATAGCGGGATTTTGTCCGGATACGCAGTATTTT. Translated, it gives CASSTIAGFCPDTQYF.

The chain joins TRBV20-1 to TRBJ2-1; TRBD1 agrees at 9 bases. V lost 6 bases to trimming and J lost 7 bases; unmatched junction nucleotides: 4. CDR3 size: 12 residues. CDR1 and CDR2 from the germline V gene are DFQATT and SNEGSKA (reference sequence). The CDR3 DNA sequence: TGCAGTGCCCCCGGGACAGGGAATGAGCAGTTCTTC. Its translation: CSAPGTGNEQFF.

This clonotype was observed a handful of times. The chain employs TRBV20-1 and TRBJ2-7, with 7 bases aligning to TRBD2. CDR1 and CDR2 from the germline V gene are DFQATT and SNEGSKA (reference sequence). The CDR3 is 13 amino acids. V lost 3 bases, J lost 3 bases, and 5 bases stayed unmatched. The CDR3 region is CSARGSGNYEQYF. In nucleotides, the CDR3 is TGCAGTGCTAGGGGAAGCGGGAACTACGAGCAGTACTTC.

This clonotype was seen just once. The genes are TRBV15 and TRBJ2-3; 7 bases line up with TRBD1. The CDR3 has 22 residues. Germline-derived CDR1 and CDR2 are LNHNV and YYDKDF (reference sequence). Trimming took 1 base from V and 0 from J; bases not matched to a gene: 22. The CDR3 spells CATSRALAYTGEASWSTDTQYF. The CDR3 region has the DNA TGTGCCACCAGCAGAGCACTCGCCTACACAGGGGAAGCCTCCTGGAGCACAGATACGCAGTATTTT.

This clonotype occurred a few times. The chain has TRBV5-1 and TRBJ1-4; the match to TRBD1 covers 7 bases. V lost 4 bases to trimming and J lost 8 bases; unmatched junction nucleotides: 11. The CDR3 is made up of 15 amino acids. The germline CDR1 and CDR2 sequences are SGHRS and YFSETQ. CDR3 sequence: CASSDGDRVEEKLFF. CDR3 DNA: TGCGCCAGCAGCGACGGAGACAGGGTGGAGGAAAAACTGTTTTTT.